The 14 T cell receptor beta chains given below trace back to one sample, sequenced in a study of blood T cell repertoires in COVID-19. TCRdb's copy holds only in-frame clones and misses some; the assay was immunoSEQ multiplex PCR. This table has approximately 100,000 clones, 75% to 85% appearing once. The sequenced material came from peripheral blood. All receptors come from a man aged 55 to 70 with acute or convalescent COVID-19.

The chain couples TRBV4-1 to TRBJ2-5; TRBD1 aligns across 10 bases. Per the germline V gene, CDR1 is MGHRA and CDR2 is YSYEKL. This CDR3 comprises 16 residues. The J segment lost 3 bases and the V segment lost 0 bases, leaving 4 bases of the junction unmatched. In DNA, the CDR3 is TGCGCCAGCAGCCAAGACCCGGGACAGGGGAAAGAGACCCAGTACTTC. This sequence encodes CASSQDPGQGKETQYF.

The chain recombines TRBV19 with TRBJ2-1, with a possible D match to TRBD2 (6 bases). CDR3 size: 16 residues. Germline V CDR1 and CDR2: LNHDA, SQIVND (reference sequence). Trimming pared 3 bases from V and 4 bases from J, leaving 16 bases between. The CDR3 loop is CASSMNGIAAYNEQFF. Here the CDR3 DNA reads TGTGCCAGTAGTATGAACGGGATAGCGGCTTACAATGAGCAGTTCTTC. The whole variable domain, filled in from reference TRBV19 and TRBJ2-1, reads DGGITQSPKYLFRKEGQNVTLSCEQNLNHDAMYWYRQDPGQGLRLIYYSQIVNDFQKGDIAEGYSVSREKKESFPLTVTSAQKNPTAFYLCASSMNGIAAYNEQFFGPGTRLTVL.

J is TRBJ2-7 and V is TRBV6-4; TRBD1 matches at 8 bases. V dropped 8 bases and J dropped 5; count of bases not matched to a gene: 8. The CDR3 loop spans 13 amino acids. The germline V gene encodes CDR1 MRHNA and CDR2 SNTAGT. The CDR3 reads CASGGGQDDEQYF. In nucleotides, the CDR3 is TGTGCCAGCGGAGGGGGACAGGACGACGAGCAGTACTTC.

This rearrangement joins TRBV7-2 to TRBJ2-1, with a tentative D call TRBD1 (5 bases). Germline CDR1 SGHTA, CDR2 FQGNSA. The germline V and J ends were trimmed by 5 bases and 7 bases, with 9 bases remaining between them. The CDR3 is 12 residues long. The CDR3 region is CASSPQENEQFF. The CDR3 DNA follows: TGTGCCAGCAGCCCACAGGAAAATGAGCAGTTCTTC.

The rearrangement joins TRBV15 to TRBJ2-6, with D perhaps matching TRBD2 (6 bases). Germline V lookup: CDR1 LNHNV, CDR2 YYDKDF (reference sequence). V gave up 2 bases and J gave up 0 bases, with 17 bases separating them. The CDR3 spans 19 residues. Written as DNA, the CDR3 is TGTGCCACCAGCAGAAACACCGGGACTTTTAGCTCTGGGGCCAACGTCCTGACTTTC. This encodes CATSRNTGTFSSGANVLTF.

This clone was observed a handful of times. Compared with germline, one end of the junction differs, possibly owing to a read error. DNA for the CDR3: TGTGCCAGCAGCCAAGATTCGATGGTTTACTCCTTC. Protein: CASSQDSMVYSF. V is TRBV14 and J is TRBJ1-2; D is undetermined. Germline V gene sequence: CDR1 SGHDN, CDR2 FVKESK. This CDR3 is 12 amino acids long.

This chain connects TRBV19 to TRBJ2-7, with TRBD2 identical over 8 bases. This CDR3 has 14 residues. Per the germline V gene, CDR1 is LNHDA and CDR2 is SQIVND (reference sequence). After removal of 3 bases from V and 5 bases from J, the junction contained 6 bases not matched to a gene. CDR3 protein: CASSIGTSGDEQYF. The CDR3 DNA sequence: TGTGCCAGTAGTATTGGGACTAGTGGGGACGAGCAGTACTTC.

This chain connects TRBV3-1 (or the pseudogene TRBV3-2) to TRBJ2-3; 9 bases are a match to TRBD2. Germline values: CDR1 LGHDT, CDR2 YNNKEL (reference sequence). This CDR3 contains 19 residues. V was pared by 1 base and J by 4 bases, with 15 bases of the junction left unmatched. CDR3 sequence reads: CASSQAWGVAGAFSDTQYF. Here the CDR3 DNA reads TGTGCCAGCAGCCAAGCGTGGGGAGTAGCGGGAGCTTTCTCAGATACGCAGTATTTT.

The chain couples TRBV27 to TRBJ1-2; no clear D gene. Trimming took off 3 bases at V and 3 bases at J, with 8 bases between the two ends. Germline assignment: CDR1 MNHEY and CDR2 SMNVEV (reference sequence). CDR3 size: 13 residues. The CDR3 reads CASSFYGDYGYTF. DNA of the CDR3: TGTGCCAGCAGTTTTTACGGGGACTATGGCTACACCTTC.

The chain links TRBV24-1 to TRBJ1-1; 7 bases agree with TRBD1. V gave up 4 bases and J gave up 3 bases; unmatched junction bases: 16. This CDR3 has 18 residues. Per the germline V gene, CDR1 is KGHDR and CDR2 is SFDVKD. The CDR3 is CATSDRGQERRRYTEAFF. In DNA form, the CDR3 reads TGTGCCACCAGTGACCGAGGACAGGAACGGCGTAGGTACACTGAAGCTTTCTTT.

The CDR3 sequence: CASSLAGGGEKLFF. CDR3 DNA sequence: TGTGCCAGCAGCTTGGCAGGGGGAGGCGAAAAACTGTTTTTT. The chain uses TRBV5-5 and TRBJ1-4; 7 bases align to TRBD1. The CDR3 runs to 14 residues. After removal of 0 bases from V and 8 bases from J, the junction contained 4 bases not matched to a gene. Per germline, CDR1 SGHKS and CDR2 YYEKEE (reference sequence).

The rearrangement uses TRBV9 and TRBJ2-7; 11 nucleotides match TRBD2. The J segment lost 3 bases and the V segment lost 3 bases, leaving 5 bases of the junction unmatched. The CDR3 is 15 amino acids. Germline V gives CDR1 SGDLS, CDR2 YYNGEE. DNA of the CDR3: TGTGCCAGCAGCGAGGGACTAGCGGAGGTCTACGAGCAGTACTTC. This translates into CASSEGLAEVYEQYF.

V usage is TRBV11-2 and J usage is TRBJ1-2; 8 bases match TRBD1. V trimming: 0 bases; J trimming: 8 bases; junction bases outside the gene matches: 5. The CDR3 extends over 14 amino acids. Germline loops: CDR1 SGHAT, CDR2 FQNNGV. CDR3 residues: CASSLDGQGGGYTF. The CDR3 nucleotides read TGTGCCAGCAGCTTAGATGGACAGGGCGGGGGCTACACCTTC. The entire variable domain, with the rest obtained from reference TRBV11-2 and TRBJ1-2, is as follows: EAGVAQSPRYKIIEKRQSVAFWCNPISGHATLYWYQQILGQGPKLLIQFQNNGVVDDSQLPKDRFSAERLKGVDSTLKIQPAKLEDSAVYLCASSLDGQGGGYTFGSGTRLTVV.

The chain combines TRBV5-6 with TRBJ2-1, with 10 nucleotides matching TRBD2. This CDR3 region has 15 residues. J lost 5 bases, V lost 0 bases, and 2 bases had no gene match. Germline CDR1 reads SGHDT; CDR2 reads YYEEEE. CDR3 in DNA: TGTGCCAGCAGCTTGGAACTAGCGGGAAACAATGAGCAGTTCTTC. As protein: CASSLELAGNNEQFF.